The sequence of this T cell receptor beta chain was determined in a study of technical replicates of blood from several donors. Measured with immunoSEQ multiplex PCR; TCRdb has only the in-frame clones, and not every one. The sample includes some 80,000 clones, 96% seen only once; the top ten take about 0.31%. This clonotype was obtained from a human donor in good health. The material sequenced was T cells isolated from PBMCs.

The CDR3 bases are TGTGCCAGCAGTAACAGGAATCTCGTATACAATGAGCAGTTCTTC. Translated: CASSNRNLVYNEQFF. This sequence joins TRBV28 and TRBJ2-1; possibly TRBD1 for D (5 bases). The CDR3 loop spans 15 amino acids. The germline V and J ends were trimmed by 5 bases and 4 bases, with 15 bases remaining between them. CDR1 is MDHEN, CDR2 SYDVKM, per germline. Based on the CDR3 plus reference TRBV28 and TRBJ2-1, the full variable domain is DVKVTQSSRYLVKRTGEKVFLECVQDMDHENMFWYRQDPGLGLRLIYFSYDVKMKEKGDIPEGYSVSREKKERFSLILESASTNQTSMYLCASSNRNLVYNEQFFGPGTRLTVL.